The rows below give T cell receptor beta chains drawn from one sample of a study of blood T cell repertoires in COVID-19. The repertoire was sequenced with immunoSEQ multiplex PCR; TCRdb's copy has only in-frame clones and lacks some. The sample includes 85,000 to 95,000 clones, around 88% seen only once; the top ten take 0.47%. The sequenced material came from peripheral blood. These receptors all stem from a man between 60 and 70 years old with acute or convalescent COVID-19. The CDR3 runs from the conserved cysteine through the conserved F or W. The D gene is left open where the match is weak. Expanded clones are given a class, and other clones once, few, many or no size at all.

>TRBV11-2|-|TRBJ2-5|-
CASSPGLDQETQYF
TGTGCCAGCAGTCCCGGACTTGATCAAGAGACCCAGTACTTC
>TRBV15|TRBD2|TRBJ2-1|-
CATSRDRGGRNEQFF
TGTGCCACCAGCAGAGATCGGGGGGGGCGGAATGAGCAGTTCTTC
>TRBV6-1|TRBD2|TRBJ2-3|-
CASSERFVSGMYVTDTQYF
TGTGCCAGCAGTGAAAGGTTTGTTAGCGGGATGTACGTAACAGATACGCAGTATTTT
>TRBV5-8|-|TRBJ2-7|once
CASIKGYEQYF
TGTGCCAGCATAAAGGGGTACGAGCAGTACTTC
>TRBV7-2|-|TRBJ1-4|-
CASSPTEANNEKLFF
TGTGCCAGCAGCCCTACGGAAGCGAATAATGAAAAACTGTTTTTT
>TRBV5-1|TRBD1|TRBJ1-1|-
CASSALTGAGDTEAFF
TGCGCCAGCAGCGCGTTAACAGGGGCAGGTGACACTGAAGCTTTCTTT
>TRBV29-1|-|TRBJ1-1|-
CLVGGTNTEAFF
TGCCTCGTCGGGGGGACGAACACTGAAGCTTTCTTT
>TRBV3-1/TRBV3-2|-|TRBJ1-5|once
CASSRDQSNQPQHF
TGTGCCAGCAGCCGAGATCAGAGCAATCAGCCCCAGCATTTT
>TRBV7-3|-|TRBJ2-1|-
CASSLIYRSSYNEQFF
TGTGCCAGCAGCTTAATATACAGGAGCTCCTACAATGAGCAGTTCTTC
>TRBV5-1|-|TRBJ1-1|-
CASSLALSGNTEAFF
TGCGCCAGCAGCTTGGCCTTGTCGGGGAATACTGAAGCTTTCTTT
>TRBV10-3|TRBD1|TRBJ1-2|-
CAITGGTGRHGYTF
TGTGCCATCACTGGGGGGACAGGGCGACATGGCTACACCTTC
>TRBV20-1|TRBD2|TRBJ2-7|-
CSASPEGTSQYF
TGCAGTGCTAGTCCCGAAGGGACTAGTCAGTACTTC
>TRBV27|-|TRBJ2-2|-
CASSPNYNRAGELFF
TGTGCCAGCAGCCCGAACTACAACAGGGCCGGGGAGCTGTTTTTT
>TRBV2|TRBD1|TRBJ1-5|-
CASSEVRGNQPQHF
TGTGCCAGCAGTGAGGTCAGGGGGAATCAGCCCCAGCATTTT
>TRBV7-6|-|TRBJ1-1|-
CASSLVSRGLGEAFF
TGTGCCAGCAGCTTAGTAAGCAGGGGTCTGGGTGAAGCTTTCTTT
>TRBV10-2|-|TRBJ2-7|-
CASSPAPDSYEQYF
TGCGCCAGCTCCCCCGCCCCAGACTCCTACGAGCAGTACTTC
>TRBV5-1|TRBD2|TRBJ2-2|-
CASSQGLRGGNTGELFF
TGCGCCAGCAGCCAAGGTCTCCGGGGGGGGAACACCGGGGAGCTGTTTTTT
>TRBV19|TRBD1|TRBJ2-5|-
CASRDRGLETQYF
TGTGCCAGCCGGGACAGGGGGCTGGAGACCCAGTACTTC
>TRBV11-2|TRBD1|TRBJ1-1|-
CASSLVGGTGGLTEAFF
TGTGCCAGCAGCTTAGTTGGTGGGACAGGGGGCCTCACTGAAGCTTTCTTT
>TRBV24-1|TRBD1|TRBJ1-4|-
CATSDPKGGRGLEKLFF
TGTGCCACCAGTGACCCTAAAGGTGGCAGGGGGCTAGAAAAACTGTTTTTT
>TRBV19|TRBD2|TRBJ2-5|-
CASRTGGETQYF
TGTGCCAGCCGGACGGGGGGGGAGACCCAGTACTTC
>TRBV6-5|TRBD2|TRBJ2-1|-
CASRGLAGVYNEQFF
TGTGCCAGCAGAGGACTAGCGGGGGTCTACAATGAGCAGTTCTTC
>TRBV6-4|TRBD2|TRBJ2-1|-
CASSLSGSNNEQFF
TGTGCCAGCAGCCTTAGCGGGAGCAACAATGAGCAGTTCTTC
>TRBV19|TRBD2|TRBJ2-7|-
CASSIGTSGTHEQYF
TGTGCCAGTAGTATCGGGACTAGCGGGACCCACGAGCAGTACTTC
>TRBV27|-|TRBJ2-7|-
CASSLGTPGMGSYEQYF
TGTGCCAGCAGTTTAGGGACTCCAGGGATGGGCTCCTACGAGCAGTACTTC
>TRBV10-1|-|TRBJ1-1|-
CASSESRGGNTEAFF
TGCGCCAGCAGTGAGTCTCGGGGGGGGAACACTGAAGCTTTCTTT
>TRBV9|TRBD1|TRBJ2-6|-
CASSEGTGLSGANVLTF
TGTGCCAGCAGCGAGGGGACAGGCCTCTCTGGGGCCAACGTCCTGACTTTC
>TRBV27|-|TRBJ2-6|-
CASSLLGRTGANVLTF
TGTGCCAGCAGTTTATTGGGGAGGACTGGGGCCAACGTCCTGACTTTC
>TRBV25-1|-|TRBJ1-5|-
CASSPGQYSNQPQHF
TGTGCCAGCAGCCCAGGACAGTATAGCAATCAGCCCCAGCATTTT
>TRBV7-8|-|TRBJ2-7|-
CASSLSHGVDYEQYF
TGTGCCAGCAGCTTATCGCACGGGGTAGACTACGAGCAGTACTTC
>TRBV9|TRBD1|TRBJ1-3|few
CASSVQGATSGNTIYF
TGTGCCAGCAGCGTTCAGGGGGCTACCTCTGGAAACACCATATATTTT
>TRBV3-1/TRBV3-2|-|TRBJ1-3|-
CASSQGATYSGNTIYF
TGTGCCAGCAGCCAAGGGGCTACATATTCTGGAAACACCATATATTTT
>TRBV5-1|-|TRBJ2-6|-
CASRGASGANVLTF
TGCGCCAGCCGGGGGGCCTCTGGGGCCAACGTCCTGACTTTC
>TRBV7-7|TRBD2|TRBJ2-5|-
CASSLGGLRVQETQYF
TGTGCCAGCAGCTTAGGGGGACTACGCGTACAAGAGACCCAGTACTTC